This T cell receptor beta chain was captured in a study of blood T cell repertoires in COVID-19. Clones were sequenced by immunoSEQ multiplex PCR, and TCRdb holds only the in-frame ones, with some missing. In the table there are fewer than 150,000 clones, more than 80% of which are singletons. Per the germline V gene, CDR1 is MNHEY and CDR2 is SVGAGI. Trimming stripped 6 bases from V and 0 bases from J, with 12 bases between. CDR3 length: 15 residues. V is TRBV6-5 and J is TRBJ1-3; D remains ambiguous. The receptor's source is a woman older than 75 with acute or convalescent COVID-19. Sequenced: peripheral blood. The CDR3 reads CASRTGVYSGNTIYF. The CDR3 DNA reads as TGTGCCAGCAGGACCGGGGTTTACTCTGGAAACACCATATATTTT.